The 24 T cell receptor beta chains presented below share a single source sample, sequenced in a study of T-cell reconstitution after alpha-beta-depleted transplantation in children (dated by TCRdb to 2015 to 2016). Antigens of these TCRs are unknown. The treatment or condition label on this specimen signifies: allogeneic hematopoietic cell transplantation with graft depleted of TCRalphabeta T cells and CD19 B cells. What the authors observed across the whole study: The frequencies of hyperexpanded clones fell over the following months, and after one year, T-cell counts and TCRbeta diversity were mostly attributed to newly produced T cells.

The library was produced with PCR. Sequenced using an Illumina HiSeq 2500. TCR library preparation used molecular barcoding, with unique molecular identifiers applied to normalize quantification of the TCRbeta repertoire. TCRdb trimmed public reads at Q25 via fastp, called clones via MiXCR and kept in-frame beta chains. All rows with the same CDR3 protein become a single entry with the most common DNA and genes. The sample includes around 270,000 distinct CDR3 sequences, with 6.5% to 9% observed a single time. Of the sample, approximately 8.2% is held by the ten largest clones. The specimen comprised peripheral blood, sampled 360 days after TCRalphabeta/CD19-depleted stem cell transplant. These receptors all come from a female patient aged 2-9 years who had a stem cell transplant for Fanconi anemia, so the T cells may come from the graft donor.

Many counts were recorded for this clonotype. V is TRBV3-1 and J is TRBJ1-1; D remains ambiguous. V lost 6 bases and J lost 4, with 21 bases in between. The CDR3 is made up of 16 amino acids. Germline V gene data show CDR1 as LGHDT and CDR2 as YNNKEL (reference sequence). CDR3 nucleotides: TGTGCCAGCAGTAATGATAAAGGGTTGGCGATCACTGAAGCTTTCTTT. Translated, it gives CASSNDKGLAITEAFF.

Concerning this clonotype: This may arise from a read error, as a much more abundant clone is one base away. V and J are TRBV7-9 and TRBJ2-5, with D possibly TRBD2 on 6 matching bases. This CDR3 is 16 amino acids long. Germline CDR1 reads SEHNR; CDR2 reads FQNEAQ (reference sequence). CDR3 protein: CAGSLASGGKRETQYF. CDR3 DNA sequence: TGTGCCGGCAGCTTAGCGTCCGGGGGAAAGAGAGAGACCCAGTACTTC.

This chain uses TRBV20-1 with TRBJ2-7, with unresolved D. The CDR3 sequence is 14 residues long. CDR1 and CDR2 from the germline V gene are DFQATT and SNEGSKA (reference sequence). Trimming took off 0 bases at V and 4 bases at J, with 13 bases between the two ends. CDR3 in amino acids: CSARDPSAAYEQYF. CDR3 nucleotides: TGCAGTGCTAGAGATCCTAGTGCAGCTTACGAGCAGTACTTC.

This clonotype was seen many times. The CDR3 protein is CASSRGALNTGELFF. The CDR3 DNA reads TGTGCCAGCAGTAGGGGCGCATTGAACACCGGGGAGCTGTTTTTT. The chain couples TRBV5-6 to TRBJ2-2; D perhaps matches TRBD1 (5 bases). V was trimmed by 5 bases and J by 1 base, leaving 12 bases between them. Germline V gene data show CDR1 as SGHDT and CDR2 as YYEEEE. This CDR3 has 15 amino acids.

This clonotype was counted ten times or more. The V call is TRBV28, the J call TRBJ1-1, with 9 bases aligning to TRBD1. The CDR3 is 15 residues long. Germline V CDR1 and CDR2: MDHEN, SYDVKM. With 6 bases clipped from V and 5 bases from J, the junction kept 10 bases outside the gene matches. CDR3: CASRSPGTGLTEAFF. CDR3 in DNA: TGTGCCAGCAGGTCCCCCGGGACAGGGTTGACTGAAGCTTTCTTT.

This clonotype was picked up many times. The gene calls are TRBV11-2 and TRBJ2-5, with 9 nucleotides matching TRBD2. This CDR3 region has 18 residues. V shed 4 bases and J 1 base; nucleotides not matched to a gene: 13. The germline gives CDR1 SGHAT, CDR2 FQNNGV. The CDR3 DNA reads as TGTGCCAGCAGCTCCCGGACACTAGCGGGCAAATTCCAAGAGACCCAGTACTTC. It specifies CASSSRTLAGKFQETQYF.

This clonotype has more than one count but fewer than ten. As DNA, the CDR3 is TGCAGTGCTAGGGACCTAGCGGGGGCCACCTACAATGAGCAGTTCTTC. This sequence encodes CSARDLAGATYNEQFF. This chain links TRBV20-1 with TRBJ2-1; 10 positions agree with TRBD2. This CDR3 region has 16 residues. V lost 3 bases to trimming and J lost 2 bases; unmatched junction nucleotides: 7. Germline V CDR1 and CDR2: DFQATT, SNEGSKA (reference sequence).

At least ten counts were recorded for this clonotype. The DNA for the CDR3 is TGCAGTGCTAGCGGCAGGGGTCGTGAAAAACTGTTTTTT. This sequence encodes CSASGRGREKLFF. The gene calls are TRBV20-1 and TRBJ1-4; a possible D gene is TRBD1 (6 bases). From germline, CDR1 is DFQATT and CDR2 SNEGSKA (reference sequence). The V end was cut by 3 bases, the J end by 7 bases, with 12 bases between. This CDR3 contains 13 residues.

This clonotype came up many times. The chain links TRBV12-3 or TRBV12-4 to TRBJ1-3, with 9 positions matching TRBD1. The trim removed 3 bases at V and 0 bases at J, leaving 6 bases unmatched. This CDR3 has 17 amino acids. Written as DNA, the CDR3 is TGTGCCAGCAGTTTTCCTCGGGACAGGGCCTCTGGAAACACCATATATTTT. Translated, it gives CASSFPRDRASGNTIYF.

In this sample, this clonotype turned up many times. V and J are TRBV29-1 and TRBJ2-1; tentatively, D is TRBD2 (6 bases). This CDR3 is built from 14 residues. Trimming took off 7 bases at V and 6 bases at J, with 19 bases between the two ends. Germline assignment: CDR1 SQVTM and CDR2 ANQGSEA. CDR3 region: CSATDGLPGNEQFF. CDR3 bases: TGCAGCGCAACCGATGGACTACCCGGCAATGAGCAGTTCTTC.

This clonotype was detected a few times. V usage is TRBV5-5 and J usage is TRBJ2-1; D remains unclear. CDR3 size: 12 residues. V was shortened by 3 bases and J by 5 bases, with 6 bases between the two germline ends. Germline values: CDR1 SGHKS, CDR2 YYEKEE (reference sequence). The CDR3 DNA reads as TGTGCCAGCAGCTGGAGAGACAATGAGCAGTTCTTC. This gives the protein CASSWRDNEQFF.

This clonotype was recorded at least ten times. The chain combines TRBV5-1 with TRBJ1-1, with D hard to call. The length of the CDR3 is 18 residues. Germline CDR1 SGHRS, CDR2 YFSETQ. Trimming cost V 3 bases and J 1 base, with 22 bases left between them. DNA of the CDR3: TGCGCCAGCAGCTACGTTGGGATACGACACGTCCAGAACACTGAAGCTTTCTTT. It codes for CASSYVGIRHVQNTEAFF. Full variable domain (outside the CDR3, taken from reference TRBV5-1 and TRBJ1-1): KAGVTQTPRYLIKTRGQQVTLSCSPISGHRSVSWYQQTPGQGLQFLFEYFSETQRNKGNFPGRFSGRQFSNSRSEMNVSTLELGDSALYLCASSYVGIRHVQNTEAFFGQGTRLTVV.

CDR3 coding DNA: TGCAGTGCTAGCGACTTCTCCTACGAGCAGTACTTC. Its translation: CSASDFSYEQYF. The genes are TRBV20-1 and TRBJ2-7; D call uncertain. From germline, CDR1 is DFQATT and CDR2 SNEGSKA (reference sequence). The CDR3 length is 12 residues. V was clipped by 3 bases and J by 0 bases, with 6 bases between them.

The CDR3: CATTNLGDTIYF. Here the CDR3 DNA reads TGTGCCACTACGAACCTGGGGGACACCATATATTTT. The V gene is TRBV28, the J gene TRBJ1-3, with a weak D call TRBD1 (5 bases). This CDR3 is 12 amino acids long. V was pared by 10 bases and J by 8 bases, with 15 bases between. CDR1 and CDR2 from the germline V gene are MDHEN and SYDVKM.

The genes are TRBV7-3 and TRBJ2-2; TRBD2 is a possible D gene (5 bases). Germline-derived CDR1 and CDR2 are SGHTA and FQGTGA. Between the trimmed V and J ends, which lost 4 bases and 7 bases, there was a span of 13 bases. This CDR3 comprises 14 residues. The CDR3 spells CASSSQLGGGELFF. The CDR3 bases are TGTGCCAGCAGCTCCCAGCTAGGAGGCGGGGAGCTGTTTTTT.

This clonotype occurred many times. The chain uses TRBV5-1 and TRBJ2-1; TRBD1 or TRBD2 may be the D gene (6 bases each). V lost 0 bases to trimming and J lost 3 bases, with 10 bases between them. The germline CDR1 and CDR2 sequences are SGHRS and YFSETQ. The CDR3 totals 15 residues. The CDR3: CASSLAQGGYNEQFF. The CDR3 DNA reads TGCGCCAGCAGCTTGGCACAGGGAGGCTACAATGAGCAGTTCTTC.

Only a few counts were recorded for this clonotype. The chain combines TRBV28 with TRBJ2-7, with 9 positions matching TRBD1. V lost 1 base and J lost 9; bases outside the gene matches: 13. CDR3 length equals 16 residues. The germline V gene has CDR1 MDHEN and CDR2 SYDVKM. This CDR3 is CASSLFNRGLSWVQYF. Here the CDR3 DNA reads TGTGCCAGCAGTTTATTTAACAGGGGGCTGAGTTGGGTGCAGTACTTC.

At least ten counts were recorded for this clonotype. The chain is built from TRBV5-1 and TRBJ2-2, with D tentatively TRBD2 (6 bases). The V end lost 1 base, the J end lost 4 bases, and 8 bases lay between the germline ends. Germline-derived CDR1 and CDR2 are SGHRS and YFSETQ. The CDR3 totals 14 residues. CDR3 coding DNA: TGCGCCAGCAGCTTGCACGGGGGCACCGGGGAGCTGTTTTTT. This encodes CASSLHGGTGELFF.

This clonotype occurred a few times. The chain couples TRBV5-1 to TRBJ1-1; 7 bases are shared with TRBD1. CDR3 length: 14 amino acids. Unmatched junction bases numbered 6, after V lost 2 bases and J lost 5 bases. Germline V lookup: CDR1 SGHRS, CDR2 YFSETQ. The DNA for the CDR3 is TGCGCCAGCAGCTTTACAGGGGCAGGGACTGAAGCTTTCTTT. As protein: CASSFTGAGTEAFF.

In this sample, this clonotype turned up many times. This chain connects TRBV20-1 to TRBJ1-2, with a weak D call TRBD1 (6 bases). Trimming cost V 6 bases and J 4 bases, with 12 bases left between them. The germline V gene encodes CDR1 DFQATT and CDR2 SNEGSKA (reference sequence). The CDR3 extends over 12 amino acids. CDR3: CSAPRDTYGYTF. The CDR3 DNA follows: TGCAGTGCCCCCCGGGACACCTATGGCTACACCTTC.

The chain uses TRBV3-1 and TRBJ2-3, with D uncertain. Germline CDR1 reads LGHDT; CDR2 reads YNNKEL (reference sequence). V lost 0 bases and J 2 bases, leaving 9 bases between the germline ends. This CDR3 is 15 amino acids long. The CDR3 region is CASSQEVAITDTQYF. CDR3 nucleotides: TGTGCCAGCAGCCAAGAGGTGGCGATCACAGATACGCAGTATTTT.

In DNA, the CDR3 is TGTGCCAGCTCAACCGTAGCGGGAGTTAAGAGCACCGGGGAGCTGTTTTTT. Amino acid sequence: CASSTVAGVKSTGELFF. The V and J genes are TRBV18 and TRBJ2-2; 9 nucleotides match TRBD2. Germline V gives CDR1 KGHSH, CDR2 LQKENI. CDR3 length: 17 amino acids. The V gene end was trimmed by 5 bases and the J gene end by 4 bases; junction bases not matched to a gene: 11.

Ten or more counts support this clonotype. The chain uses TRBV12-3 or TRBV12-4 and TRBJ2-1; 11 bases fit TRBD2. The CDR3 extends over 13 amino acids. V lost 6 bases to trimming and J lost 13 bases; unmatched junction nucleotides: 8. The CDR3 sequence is CASSTGLAAPQFF. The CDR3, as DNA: TGTGCCAGCAGCACGGGACTAGCGGCTCCACAGTTCTTC.

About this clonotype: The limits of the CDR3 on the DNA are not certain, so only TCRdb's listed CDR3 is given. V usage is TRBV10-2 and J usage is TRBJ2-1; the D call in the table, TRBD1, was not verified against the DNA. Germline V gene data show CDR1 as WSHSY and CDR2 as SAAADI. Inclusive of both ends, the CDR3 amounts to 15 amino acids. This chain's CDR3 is CASSILEGQYNEQFF.